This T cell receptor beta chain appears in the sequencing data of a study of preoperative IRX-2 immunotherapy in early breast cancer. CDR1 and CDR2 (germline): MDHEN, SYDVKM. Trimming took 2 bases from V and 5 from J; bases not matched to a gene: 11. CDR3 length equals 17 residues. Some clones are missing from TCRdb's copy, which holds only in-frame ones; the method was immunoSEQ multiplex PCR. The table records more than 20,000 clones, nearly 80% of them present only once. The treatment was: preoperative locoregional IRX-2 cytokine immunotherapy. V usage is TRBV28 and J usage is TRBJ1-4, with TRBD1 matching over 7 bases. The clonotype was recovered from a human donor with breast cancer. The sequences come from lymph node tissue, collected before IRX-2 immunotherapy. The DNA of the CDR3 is TGTGCCAGCAGTTTAGGGAGCACAGGGGCCCTAAATGAAAAACTGTTTTTT. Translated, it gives CASSLGSTGALNEKLFF. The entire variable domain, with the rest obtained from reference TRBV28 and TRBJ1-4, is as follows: DVKVTQSSRYLVKRTGEKVFLECVQDMDHENMFWYRQDPGLGLRLIYFSYDVKMKEKGDIPEGYSVSREKKERFSLILESASTNQTSMYLCASSLGSTGALNEKLFFGSGTQLSVL.